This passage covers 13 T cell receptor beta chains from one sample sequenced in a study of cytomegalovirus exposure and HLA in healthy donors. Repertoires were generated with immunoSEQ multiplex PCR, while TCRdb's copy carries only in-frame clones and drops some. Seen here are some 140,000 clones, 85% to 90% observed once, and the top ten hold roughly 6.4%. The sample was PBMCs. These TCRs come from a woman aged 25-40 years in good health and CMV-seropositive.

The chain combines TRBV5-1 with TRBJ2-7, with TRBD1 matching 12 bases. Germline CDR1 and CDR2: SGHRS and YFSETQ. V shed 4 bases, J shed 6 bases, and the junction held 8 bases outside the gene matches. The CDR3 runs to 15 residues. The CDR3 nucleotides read TGCGCCAGCAGCCCTGGAGGGACAGGGGGCGGCGAGCAGTACTTC. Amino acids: CASSPGGTGGGEQYF.

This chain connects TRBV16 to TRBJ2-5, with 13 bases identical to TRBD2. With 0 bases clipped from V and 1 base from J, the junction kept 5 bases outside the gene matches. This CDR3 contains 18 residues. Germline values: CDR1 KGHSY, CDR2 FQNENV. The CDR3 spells CASSQSKGLAGPQETQYF. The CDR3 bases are TGTGCCAGCAGCCAATCTAAGGGACTAGCGGGACCCCAAGAGACCCAGTACTTC.

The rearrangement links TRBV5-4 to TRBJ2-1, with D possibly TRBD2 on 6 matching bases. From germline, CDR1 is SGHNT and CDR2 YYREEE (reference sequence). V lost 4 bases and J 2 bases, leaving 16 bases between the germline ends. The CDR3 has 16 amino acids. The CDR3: CASSLVGGGPYNEQFF. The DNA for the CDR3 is TGTGCCAGCAGCCTAGTGGGGGGAGGACCCTACAATGAGCAGTTCTTC.

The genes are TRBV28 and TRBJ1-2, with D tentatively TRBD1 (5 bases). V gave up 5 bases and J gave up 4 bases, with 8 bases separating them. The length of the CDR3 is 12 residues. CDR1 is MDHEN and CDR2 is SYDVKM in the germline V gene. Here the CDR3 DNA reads TGTGCCAGCAGTACGACAGTCTATGGCTACACCTTC. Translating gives CASSTTVYGYTF.

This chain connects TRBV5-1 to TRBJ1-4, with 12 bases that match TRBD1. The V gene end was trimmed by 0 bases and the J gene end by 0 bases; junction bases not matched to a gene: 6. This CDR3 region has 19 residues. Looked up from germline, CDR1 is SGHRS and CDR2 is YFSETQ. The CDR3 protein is CASSLEWDRGPATNEKLFF. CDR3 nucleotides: TGCGCCAGCAGCTTGGAATGGGACAGGGGGCCTGCAACTAATGAAAAACTGTTTTTT.

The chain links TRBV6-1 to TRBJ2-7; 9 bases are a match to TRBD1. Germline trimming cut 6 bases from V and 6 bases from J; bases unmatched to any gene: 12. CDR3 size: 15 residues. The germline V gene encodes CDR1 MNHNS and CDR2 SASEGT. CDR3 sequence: CASSERQGGPFEQYF. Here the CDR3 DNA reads TGTGCCAGCAGCGAGAGACAGGGGGGGCCCTTCGAGCAGTACTTC.

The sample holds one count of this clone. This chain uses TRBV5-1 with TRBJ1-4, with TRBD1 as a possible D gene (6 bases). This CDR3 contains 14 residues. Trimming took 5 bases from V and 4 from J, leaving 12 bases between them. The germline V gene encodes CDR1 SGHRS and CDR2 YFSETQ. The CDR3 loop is CASSIQGGNEKLFF. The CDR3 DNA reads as TGCGCCAGCAGTATACAGGGCGGTAATGAAAAACTGTTTTTT.

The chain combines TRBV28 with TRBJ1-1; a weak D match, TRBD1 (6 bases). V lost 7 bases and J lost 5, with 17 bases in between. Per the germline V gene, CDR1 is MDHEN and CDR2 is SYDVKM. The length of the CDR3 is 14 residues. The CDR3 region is CASTPIGGWTEAFF. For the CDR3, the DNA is TGTGCCAGCACCCCCATAGGGGGTTGGACTGAAGCTTTCTTT.

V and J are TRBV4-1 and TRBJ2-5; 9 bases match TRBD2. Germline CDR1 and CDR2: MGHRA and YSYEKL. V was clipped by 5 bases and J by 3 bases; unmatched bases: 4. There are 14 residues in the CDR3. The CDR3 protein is CASSVAGAEETQYF. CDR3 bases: TGCGCCAGCAGCGTAGCGGGGGCCGAAGAGACCCAGTACTTC.

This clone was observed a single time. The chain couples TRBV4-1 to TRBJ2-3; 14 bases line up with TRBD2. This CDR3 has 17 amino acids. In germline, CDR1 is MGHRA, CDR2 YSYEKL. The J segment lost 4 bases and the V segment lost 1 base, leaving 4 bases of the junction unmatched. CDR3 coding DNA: TGCGCCAGCAGCCAAGTAGGGACTAGCGGGAGTCCAGATACGCAGTATTTT. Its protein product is CASSQVGTSGSPDTQYF.

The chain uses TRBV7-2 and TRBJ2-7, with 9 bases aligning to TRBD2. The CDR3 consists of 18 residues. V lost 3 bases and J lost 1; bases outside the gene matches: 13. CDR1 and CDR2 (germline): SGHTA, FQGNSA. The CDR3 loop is CASSFGLAGLSFSYEQYF. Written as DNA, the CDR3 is TGTGCCAGCAGCTTTGGCCTAGCGGGGTTATCATTTTCCTACGAGCAGTACTTC.

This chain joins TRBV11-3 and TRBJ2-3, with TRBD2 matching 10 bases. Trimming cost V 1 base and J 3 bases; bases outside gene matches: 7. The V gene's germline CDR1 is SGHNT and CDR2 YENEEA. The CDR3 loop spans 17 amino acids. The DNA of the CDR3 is TGTGCCAGCAGCTTAGGGAAGCGGGGGGGAGGAACAGATACGCAGTATTTT. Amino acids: CASSLGKRGGGTDTQYF. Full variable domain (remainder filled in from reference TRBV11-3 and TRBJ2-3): EAGVVQSPRYKIIEKKQPVAFWCNPISGHNTLYWYLQNLGQGPELLIRYENEEAVDDSQLPKDRFSAERLKGVDSTLKIQPAELGDSAVYLCASSLGKRGGGTDTQYFGPGTRLTVL.

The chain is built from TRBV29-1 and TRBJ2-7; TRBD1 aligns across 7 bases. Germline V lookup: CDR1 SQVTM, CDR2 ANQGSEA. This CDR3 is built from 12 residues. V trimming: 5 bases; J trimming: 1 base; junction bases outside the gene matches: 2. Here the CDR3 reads CSVRGLSYEQYF. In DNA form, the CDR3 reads TGCAGCGTTAGGGGGCTTTCCTACGAGCAGTACTTC.